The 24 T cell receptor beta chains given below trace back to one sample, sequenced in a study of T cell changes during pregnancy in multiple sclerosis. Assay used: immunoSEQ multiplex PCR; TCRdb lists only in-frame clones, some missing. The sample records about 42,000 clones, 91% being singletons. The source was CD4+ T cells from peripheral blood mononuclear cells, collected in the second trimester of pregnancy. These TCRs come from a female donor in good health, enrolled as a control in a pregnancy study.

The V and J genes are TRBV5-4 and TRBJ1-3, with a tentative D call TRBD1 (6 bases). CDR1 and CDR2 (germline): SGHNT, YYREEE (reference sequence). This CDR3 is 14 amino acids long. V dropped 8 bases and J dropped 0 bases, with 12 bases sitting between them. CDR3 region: CASGGASSGNTIYF. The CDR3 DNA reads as TGTGCCAGTGGGGGGGCGAGCTCTGGAAACACCATATATTTT.

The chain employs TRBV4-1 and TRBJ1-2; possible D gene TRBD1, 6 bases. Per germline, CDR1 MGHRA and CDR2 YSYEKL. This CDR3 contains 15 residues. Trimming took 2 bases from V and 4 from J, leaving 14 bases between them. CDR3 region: CASSQRDTSSYGYTF. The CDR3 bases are TGCGCCAGCAGCCAACGGGACACATCCTCCTATGGCTACACCTTC.

Here the CDR3 reads CASSLASANTGELFF. The CDR3 coding sequence is TGTGCCAGCAGTTTAGCTAGCGCAAACACCGGGGAGCTGTTTTTT. The chain carries TRBV28 and TRBJ2-2, with D maybe TRBD2 (6 bases). The CDR3 totals 15 residues. Trimming stripped 2 bases from V and 2 bases from J, with 9 bases between. The V gene's germline CDR1 is MDHEN and CDR2 SYDVKM. Supplemented by reference TRBV28 and TRBJ2-2, the full variable domain reads DVKVTQSSRYLVKRTGEKVFLECVQDMDHENMFWYRQDPGLGLRLIYFSYDVKMKEKGDIPEGYSVSREKKERFSLILESASTNQTSMYLCASSLASANTGELFFGEGSRLTVL.

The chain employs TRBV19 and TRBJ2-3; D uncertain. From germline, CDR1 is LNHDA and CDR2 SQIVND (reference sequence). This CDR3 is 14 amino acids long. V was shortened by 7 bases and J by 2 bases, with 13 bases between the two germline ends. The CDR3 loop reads CASNRPGHTDTQYF. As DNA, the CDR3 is TGTGCCAGTAACCGACCGGGTCACACAGATACGCAGTATTTT.

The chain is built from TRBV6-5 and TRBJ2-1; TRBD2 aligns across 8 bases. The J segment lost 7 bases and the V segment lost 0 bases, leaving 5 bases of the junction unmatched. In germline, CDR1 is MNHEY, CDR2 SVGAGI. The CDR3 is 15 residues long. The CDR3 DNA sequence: TGTGCCAGCAGTTACTCCGGCGGGAGGAGGAATGAGCAGTTCTTC. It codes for CASSYSGGRRNEQFF.

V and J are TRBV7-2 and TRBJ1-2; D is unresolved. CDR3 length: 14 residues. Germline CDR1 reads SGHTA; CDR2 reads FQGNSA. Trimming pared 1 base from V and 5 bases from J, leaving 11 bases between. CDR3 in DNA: TGTGCCAGCAGCTTAGGCGAGGGAAGGTATGGCTACACCTTC. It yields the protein CASSLGEGRYGYTF.

Written as DNA, the CDR3 is TGCAGTGTTGACAGAGAAGAGACCCAGTACTTC. Its protein product is CSVDREETQYF. This chain connects TRBV20-1 to TRBJ2-5, with D maybe TRBD1 (5 bases). The germline V and J ends were trimmed by 7 bases and 3 bases, with 9 bases remaining between them. Germline V gene lookup returns CDR1 DFQATT and CDR2 SNEGSKA (reference sequence). This CDR3 spans 11 amino acids.

The CDR3 spells CASSVAPTSTDTQYF. The CDR3 DNA reads as TGTGCCAGCAGCGTAGCGCCCACTAGCACAGATACGCAGTATTTT. The chain uses TRBV9 and TRBJ2-3, with D unclear. Germline V gives CDR1 SGDLS, CDR2 YYNGEE. The CDR3 totals 15 residues. The ends were cut back, 0 bases at V and 0 bases at J, with 8 bases in the middle.

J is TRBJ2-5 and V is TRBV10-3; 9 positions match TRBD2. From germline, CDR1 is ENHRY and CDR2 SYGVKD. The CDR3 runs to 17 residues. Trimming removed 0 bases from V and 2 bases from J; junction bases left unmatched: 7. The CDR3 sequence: CAISESRGLAHQETQYF. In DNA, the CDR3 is TGTGCCATCAGTGAGTCGAGGGGACTAGCCCATCAAGAGACCCAGTACTTC.

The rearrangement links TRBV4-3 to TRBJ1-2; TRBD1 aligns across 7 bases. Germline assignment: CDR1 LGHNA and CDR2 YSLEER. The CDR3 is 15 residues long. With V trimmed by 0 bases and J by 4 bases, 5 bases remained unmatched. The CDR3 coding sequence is TGCGCCAGCAGCCAAGAGGCTCGGACAGGCTATGGCTACACCTTC. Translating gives CASSQEARTGYGYTF.

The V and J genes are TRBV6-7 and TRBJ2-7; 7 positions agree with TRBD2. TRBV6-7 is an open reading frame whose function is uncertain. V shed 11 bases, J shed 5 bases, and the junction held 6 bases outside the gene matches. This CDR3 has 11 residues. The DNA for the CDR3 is TGTGCCCGCCGGGAGGCCCACGAGCAGTACTTC. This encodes CARREAHEQYF.

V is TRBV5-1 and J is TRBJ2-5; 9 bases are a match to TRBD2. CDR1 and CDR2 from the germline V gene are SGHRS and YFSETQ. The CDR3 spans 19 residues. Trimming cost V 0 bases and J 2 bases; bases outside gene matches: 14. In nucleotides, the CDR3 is TGCGCCAGCAGCTTGGATCCCTCCTCTAGCGGGGTTCTTCAAGAGACCCAGTACTTC. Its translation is CASSLDPSSSGVLQETQYF.

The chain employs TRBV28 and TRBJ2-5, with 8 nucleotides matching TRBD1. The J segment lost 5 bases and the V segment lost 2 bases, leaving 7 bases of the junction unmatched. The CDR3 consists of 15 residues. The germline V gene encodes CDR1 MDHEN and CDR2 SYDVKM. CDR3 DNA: TGTGCCAGCAGTTTACACTCAGGGGGCGTTGAGACCCAGTACTTC. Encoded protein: CASSLHSGGVETQYF.

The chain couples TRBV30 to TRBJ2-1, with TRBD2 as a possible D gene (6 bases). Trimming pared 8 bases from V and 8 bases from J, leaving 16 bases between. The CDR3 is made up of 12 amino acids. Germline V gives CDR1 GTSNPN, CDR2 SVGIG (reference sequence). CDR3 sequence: CARAGPGDEQFF. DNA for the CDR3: TGTGCCAGAGCGGGTCCTGGGGATGAGCAGTTCTTC.

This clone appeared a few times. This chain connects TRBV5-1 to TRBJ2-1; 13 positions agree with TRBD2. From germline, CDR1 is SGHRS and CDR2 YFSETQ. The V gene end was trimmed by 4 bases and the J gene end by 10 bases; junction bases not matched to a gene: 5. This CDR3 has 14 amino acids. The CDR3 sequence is CASSPGLAGDEQFF. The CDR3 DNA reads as TGCGCCAGCAGCCCCGGACTAGCGGGAGACGAGCAGTTCTTC.

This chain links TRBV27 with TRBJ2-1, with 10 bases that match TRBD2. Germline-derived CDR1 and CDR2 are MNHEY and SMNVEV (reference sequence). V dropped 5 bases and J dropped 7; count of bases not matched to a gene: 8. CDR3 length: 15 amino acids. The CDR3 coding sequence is TGTGCCAGCAGTCAAAGCGGGAGGGATCCGAATGAGCAGTTCTTC. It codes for CASSQSGRDPNEQFF.

CDR3 DNA sequence: TGTGCCAGCACCCCACGACTAGCGGGCACAGATACGCAGTATTTT. It yields the protein CASTPRLAGTDTQYF. This sequence joins TRBV9 and TRBJ2-3, with TRBD2 identical over 9 bases. The CDR3 has 15 amino acids. V gave up 6 bases and J gave up 1 base; unmatched junction bases: 6. Germline CDR1 reads SGDLS; CDR2 reads YYNGEE.

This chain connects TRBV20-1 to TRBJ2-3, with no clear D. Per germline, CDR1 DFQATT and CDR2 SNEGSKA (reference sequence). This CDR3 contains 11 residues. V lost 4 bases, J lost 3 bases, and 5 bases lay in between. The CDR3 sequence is CSAIRTDTQYF. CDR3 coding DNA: TGCAGTGCTATCAGAACAGATACGCAGTATTTT.

CDR3 loop: CASSPGQAGETQYF. In DNA, the CDR3 is TGTGCCAGCAGCCCGGGACAGGCCGGGGAGACCCAGTACTTC. The chain joins TRBV7-8 to TRBJ2-5, with 8 positions matching TRBD1. Germline-derived CDR1 and CDR2 are SGHVS and FQNEAQ. Trimming took 5 bases from V and 5 from J; bases not matched to a gene: 7. The CDR3 is made up of 14 amino acids.

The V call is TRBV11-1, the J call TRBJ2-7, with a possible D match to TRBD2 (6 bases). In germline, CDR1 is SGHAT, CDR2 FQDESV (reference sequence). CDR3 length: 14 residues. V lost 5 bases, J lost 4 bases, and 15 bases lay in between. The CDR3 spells CASSRSGERYEQYF. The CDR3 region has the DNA TGTGCCAGCAGCCGGTCGGGGGAGCGGTACGAGCAGTACTTC. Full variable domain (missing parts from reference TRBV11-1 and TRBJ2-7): EAEVAQSPRYKITEKSQAVAFWCDPISGHATLYWYRQILGQGPELLVQFQDESVVDDSQLPKDRFSAERLKGVDSTLKIQPAELGDSAMYLCASSRSGERYEQYFGPGTRLTVT.

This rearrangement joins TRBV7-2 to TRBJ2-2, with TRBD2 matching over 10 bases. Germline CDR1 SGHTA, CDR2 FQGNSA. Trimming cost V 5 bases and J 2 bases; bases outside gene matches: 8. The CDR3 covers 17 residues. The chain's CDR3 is CASSLVSGRANTGELFF. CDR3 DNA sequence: TGTGCCAGCAGCCTCGTCAGCGGGAGGGCCAACACCGGGGAGCTGTTTTTT.

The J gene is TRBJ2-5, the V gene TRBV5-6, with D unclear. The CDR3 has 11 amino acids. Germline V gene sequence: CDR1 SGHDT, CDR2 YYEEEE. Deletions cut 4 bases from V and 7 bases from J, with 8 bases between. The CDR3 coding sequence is TGTGCCAGCAGCATCTCGGGGACCCAGTACTTC. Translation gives CASSISGTQYF. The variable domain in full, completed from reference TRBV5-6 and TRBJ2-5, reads DAGVTQSPTHLIKTRGQQVTLRCSPKSGHDTVSWYQQALGQGPQFIFQYYEEEERQRGNFPDRFSGHQFPNYSSELNVNALLLGDSALYLCASSISGTQYFGPGTRLLVL.

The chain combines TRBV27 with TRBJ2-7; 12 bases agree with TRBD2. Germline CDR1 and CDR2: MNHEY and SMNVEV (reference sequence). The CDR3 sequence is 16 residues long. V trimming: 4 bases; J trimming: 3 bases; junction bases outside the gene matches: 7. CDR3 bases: TGTGCCAGCAGTTCCTTACTAGCGGGAGGTCTCTACGAGCAGTACTTC. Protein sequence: CASSSLLAGGLYEQYF.

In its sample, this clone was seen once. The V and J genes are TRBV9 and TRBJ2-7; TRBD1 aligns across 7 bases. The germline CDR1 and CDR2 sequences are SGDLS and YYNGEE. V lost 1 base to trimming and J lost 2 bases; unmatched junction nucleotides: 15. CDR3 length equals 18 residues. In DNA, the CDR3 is TGTGCCAGCAGCGTAATGGGAATCCGGTGGACAGGTACCTACGAGCAGTACTTC. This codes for CASSVMGIRWTGTYEQYF.